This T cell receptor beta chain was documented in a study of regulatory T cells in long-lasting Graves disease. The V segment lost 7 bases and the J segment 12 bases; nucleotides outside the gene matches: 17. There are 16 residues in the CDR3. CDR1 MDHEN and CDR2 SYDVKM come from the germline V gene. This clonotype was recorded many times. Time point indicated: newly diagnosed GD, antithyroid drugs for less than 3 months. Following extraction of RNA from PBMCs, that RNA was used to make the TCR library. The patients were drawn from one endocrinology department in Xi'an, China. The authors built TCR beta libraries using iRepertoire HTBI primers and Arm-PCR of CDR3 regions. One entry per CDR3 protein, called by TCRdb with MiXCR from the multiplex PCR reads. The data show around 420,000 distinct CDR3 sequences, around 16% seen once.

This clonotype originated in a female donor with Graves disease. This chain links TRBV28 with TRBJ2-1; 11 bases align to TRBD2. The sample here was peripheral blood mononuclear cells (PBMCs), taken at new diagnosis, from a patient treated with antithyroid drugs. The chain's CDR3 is CASTTTSGSFLHRQFF. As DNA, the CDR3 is TGTGCCAGCACCACAACTAGCGGGAGCTTTCTGCATCGGCAGTTCTTC. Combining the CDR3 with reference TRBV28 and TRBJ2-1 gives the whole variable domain DVKVTQSSRYLVKRTGEKVFLECVQDMDHENMFWYRQDPGLGLRLIYFSYDVKMKEKGDIPEGYSVSREKKERFSLILESASTNQTSMYLCASTTTSGSFLHRQFFGPGTRLTVL.